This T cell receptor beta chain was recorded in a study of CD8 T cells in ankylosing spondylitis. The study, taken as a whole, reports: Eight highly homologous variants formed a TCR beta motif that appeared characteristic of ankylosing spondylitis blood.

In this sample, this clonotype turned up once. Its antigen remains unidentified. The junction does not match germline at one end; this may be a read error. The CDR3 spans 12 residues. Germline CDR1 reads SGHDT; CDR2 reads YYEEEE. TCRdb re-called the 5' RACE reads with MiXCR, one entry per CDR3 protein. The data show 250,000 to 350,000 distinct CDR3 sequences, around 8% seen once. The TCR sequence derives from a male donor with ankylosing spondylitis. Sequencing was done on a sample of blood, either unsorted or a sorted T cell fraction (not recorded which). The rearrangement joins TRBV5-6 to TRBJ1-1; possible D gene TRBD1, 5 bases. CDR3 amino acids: CASSSQGNEALF. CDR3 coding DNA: TGTGCCAGCAGCTCCCAGGGCAATGAAGCTCTCTTT.